This T cell receptor beta chain is drawn from a study of T cell changes during pregnancy in multiple sclerosis. From germline, CDR1 is SGHDT and CDR2 YYEEEE. V was shortened by 2 bases and J by 2 bases, with 11 bases between the two germline ends. The length of the CDR3 is 14 residues. The table came from immunoSEQ multiplex PCR; TCRdb's copy has only in-frame clones and leaves some out. The sample lists approximately 40,000 clones, roughly 90% seen once, with approximately 5% in the top ten. The J gene is TRBJ2-7, the V gene TRBV5-6; D gene ambiguous. This TCR was recovered from a female donor with multiple sclerosis, enrolled in a pregnancy study. This material consisted of CD8+ T cells from peripheral blood mononuclear cells, taken in the third trimester of pregnancy. The CDR3 DNA follows: TGTGCCAGCAGCTTACACCCCAATACCTACGAGCAGTACTTC. It yields the protein CASSLHPNTYEQYF.